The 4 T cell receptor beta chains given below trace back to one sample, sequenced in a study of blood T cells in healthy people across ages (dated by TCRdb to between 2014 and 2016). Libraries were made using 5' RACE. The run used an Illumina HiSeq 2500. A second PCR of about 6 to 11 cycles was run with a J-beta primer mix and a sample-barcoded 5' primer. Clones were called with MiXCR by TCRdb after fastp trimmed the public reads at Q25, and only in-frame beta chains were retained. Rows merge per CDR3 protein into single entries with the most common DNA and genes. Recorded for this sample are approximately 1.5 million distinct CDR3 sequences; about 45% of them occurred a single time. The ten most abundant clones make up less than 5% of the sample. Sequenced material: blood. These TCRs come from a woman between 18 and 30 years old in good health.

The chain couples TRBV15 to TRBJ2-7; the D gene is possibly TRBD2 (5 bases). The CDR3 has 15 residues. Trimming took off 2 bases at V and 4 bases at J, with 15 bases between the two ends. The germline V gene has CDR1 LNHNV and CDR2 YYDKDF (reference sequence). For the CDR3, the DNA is TGTGCCACCAGCAGACCTCCTCCGGGGAGATACGAGCAGTACTTC. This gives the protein CATSRPPPGRYEQYF.

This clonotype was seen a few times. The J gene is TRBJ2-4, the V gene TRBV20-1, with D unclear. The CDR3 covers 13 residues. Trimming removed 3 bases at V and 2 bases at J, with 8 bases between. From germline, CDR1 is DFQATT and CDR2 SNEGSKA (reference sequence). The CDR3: CSARDLPKNIQYF. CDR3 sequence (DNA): TGCAGTGCTAGGGACCTTCCCAAAAACATTCAGTACTTC.

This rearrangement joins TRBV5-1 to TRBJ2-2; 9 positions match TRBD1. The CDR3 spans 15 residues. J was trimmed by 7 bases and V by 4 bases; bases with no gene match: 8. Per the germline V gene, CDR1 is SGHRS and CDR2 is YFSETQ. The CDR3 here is CASSRGTGQNGELFF. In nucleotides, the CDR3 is TGCGCCAGCAGCCGGGGGACAGGGCAGAACGGGGAGCTGTTTTTT.

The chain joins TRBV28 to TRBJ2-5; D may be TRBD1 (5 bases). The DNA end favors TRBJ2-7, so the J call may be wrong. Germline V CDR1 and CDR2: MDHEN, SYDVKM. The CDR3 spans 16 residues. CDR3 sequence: CASSSVRAVGDYEQYF. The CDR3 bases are TGTGCCAGCAGTTCGGTCAGGGCGGTAGGGGACTACGAGCAGTACTTC.